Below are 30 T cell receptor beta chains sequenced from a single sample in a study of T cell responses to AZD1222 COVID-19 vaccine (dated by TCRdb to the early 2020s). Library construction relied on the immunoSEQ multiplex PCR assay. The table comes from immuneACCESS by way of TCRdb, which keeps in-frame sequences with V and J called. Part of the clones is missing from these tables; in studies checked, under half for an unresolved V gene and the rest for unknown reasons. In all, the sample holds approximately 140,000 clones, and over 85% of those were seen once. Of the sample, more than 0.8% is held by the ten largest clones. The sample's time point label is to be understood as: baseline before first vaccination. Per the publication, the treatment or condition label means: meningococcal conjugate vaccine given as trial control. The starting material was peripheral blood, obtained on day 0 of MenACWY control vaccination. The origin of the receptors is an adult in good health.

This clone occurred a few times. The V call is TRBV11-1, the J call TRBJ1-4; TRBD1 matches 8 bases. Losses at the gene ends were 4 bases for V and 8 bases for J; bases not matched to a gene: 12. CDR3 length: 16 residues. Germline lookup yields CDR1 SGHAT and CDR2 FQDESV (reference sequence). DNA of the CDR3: TGTGCCAGCAGCTCGGCCCTACAGGGGGATACCGAAAAACTGTTTTTT. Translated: CASSSALQGDTEKLFF.

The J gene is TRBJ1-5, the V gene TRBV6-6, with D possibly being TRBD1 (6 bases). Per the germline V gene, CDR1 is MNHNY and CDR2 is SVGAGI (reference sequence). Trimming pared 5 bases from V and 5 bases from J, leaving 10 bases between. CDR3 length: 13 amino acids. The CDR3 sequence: CASSDRLDQPQHF. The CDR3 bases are TGTGCCAGCAGTGACAGGTTGGATCAGCCCCAGCATTTT.

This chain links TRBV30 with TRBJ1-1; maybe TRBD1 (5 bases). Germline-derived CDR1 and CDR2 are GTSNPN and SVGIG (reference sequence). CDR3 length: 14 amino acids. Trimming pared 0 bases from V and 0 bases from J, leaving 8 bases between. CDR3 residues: CAWSVGTLNTEAFF. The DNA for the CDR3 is TGTGCCTGGAGTGTAGGGACTCTGAACACTGAAGCTTTCTTT.

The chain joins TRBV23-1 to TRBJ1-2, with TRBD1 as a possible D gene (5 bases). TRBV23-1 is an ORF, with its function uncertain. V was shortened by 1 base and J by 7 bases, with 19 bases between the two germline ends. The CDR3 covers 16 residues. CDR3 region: CASSQCGGLRGSGYTF. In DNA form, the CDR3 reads TGCGCCAGCAGTCAATGCGGGGGGTTGAGGGGCTCTGGCTACACCTTC.

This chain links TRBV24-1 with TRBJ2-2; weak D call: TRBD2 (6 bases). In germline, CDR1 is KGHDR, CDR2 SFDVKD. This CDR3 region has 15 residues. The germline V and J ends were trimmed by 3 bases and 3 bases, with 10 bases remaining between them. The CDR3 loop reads CATSDMGGHTGELFF. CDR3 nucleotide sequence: TGTGCCACCAGTGATATGGGAGGTCACACCGGGGAGCTGTTTTTT.

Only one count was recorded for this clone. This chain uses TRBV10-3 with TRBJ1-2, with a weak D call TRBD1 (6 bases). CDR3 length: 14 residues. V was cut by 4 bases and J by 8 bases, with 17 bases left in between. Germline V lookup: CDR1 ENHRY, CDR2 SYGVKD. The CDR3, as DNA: TGTGCCATCAGTGTAGTTCAGGGGATTGGAGGCTACACCTTC. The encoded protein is CAISVVQGIGGYTF.

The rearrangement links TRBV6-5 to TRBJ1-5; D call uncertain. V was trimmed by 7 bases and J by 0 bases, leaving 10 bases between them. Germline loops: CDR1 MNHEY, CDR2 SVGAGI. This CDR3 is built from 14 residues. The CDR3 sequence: CASTEDSSNQPQHF. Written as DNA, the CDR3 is TGTGCCAGCACCGAGGATAGTAGCAATCAGCCCCAGCATTTT.

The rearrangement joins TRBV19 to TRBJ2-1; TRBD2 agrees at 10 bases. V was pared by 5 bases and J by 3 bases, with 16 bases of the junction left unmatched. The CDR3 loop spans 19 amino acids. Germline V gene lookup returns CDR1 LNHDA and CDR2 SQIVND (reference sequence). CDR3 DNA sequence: TGTGCCAGTAGTGGGACGACTCGGAGCGGGAGGGCCAGCTACAATGAGCAGTTCTTC. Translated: CASSGTTRSGRASYNEQFF.

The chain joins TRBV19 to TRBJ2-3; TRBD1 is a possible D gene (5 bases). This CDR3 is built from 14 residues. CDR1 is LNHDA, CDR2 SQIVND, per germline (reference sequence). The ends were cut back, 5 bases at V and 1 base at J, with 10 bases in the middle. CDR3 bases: TGTGCCAGTAGTTCGCGACAGCGCACAGATACGCAGTATTTT. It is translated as CASSSRQRTDTQYF.

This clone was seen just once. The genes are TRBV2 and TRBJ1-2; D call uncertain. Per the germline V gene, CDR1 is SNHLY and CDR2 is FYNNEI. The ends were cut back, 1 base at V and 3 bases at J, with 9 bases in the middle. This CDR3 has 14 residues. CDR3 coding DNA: TGTGCCAGCAGTGAAGGTGACACCGACTATGGCTACACCTTC. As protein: CASSEGDTDYGYTF. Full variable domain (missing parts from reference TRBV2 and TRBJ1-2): EPEVTQTPSHQVTQMGQEVILRCVPISNHLYFYWYRQILGQKVEFLVSFYNNEISEKSEIFDDQFSVERPDGSNFTLKIRSTKLEDSAMYFCASSEGDTDYGYTFGSGTRLTVV.

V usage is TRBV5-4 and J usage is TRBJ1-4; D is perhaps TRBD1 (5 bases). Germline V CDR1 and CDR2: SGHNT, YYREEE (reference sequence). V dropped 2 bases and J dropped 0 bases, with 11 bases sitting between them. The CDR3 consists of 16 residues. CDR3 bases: TGTGCCAGCAGCTTTAAAAGGGGCACAACTAATGAAAAACTGTTTTTT. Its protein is CASSFKRGTTNEKLFF.

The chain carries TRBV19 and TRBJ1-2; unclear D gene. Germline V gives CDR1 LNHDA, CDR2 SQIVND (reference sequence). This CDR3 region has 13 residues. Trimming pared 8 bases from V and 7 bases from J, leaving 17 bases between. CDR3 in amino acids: CASRDSLGRGYTF. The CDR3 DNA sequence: TGTGCCAGTCGTGACTCCCTCGGGCGTGGCTACACCTTC.

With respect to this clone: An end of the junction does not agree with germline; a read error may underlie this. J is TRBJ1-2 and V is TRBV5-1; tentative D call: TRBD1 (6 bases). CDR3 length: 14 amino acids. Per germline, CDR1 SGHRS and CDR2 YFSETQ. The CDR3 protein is CARSAEGGQNGYTF. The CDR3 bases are TGCGCCCGCAGCGCCGAGGGGGGGCAGAATGGCTACACCTTC.

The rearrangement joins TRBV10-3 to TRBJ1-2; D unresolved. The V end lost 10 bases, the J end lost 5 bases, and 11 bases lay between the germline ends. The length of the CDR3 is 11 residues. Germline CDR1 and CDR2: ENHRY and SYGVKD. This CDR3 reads CATGYGYGYTF. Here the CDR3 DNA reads TGTGCCACCGGCTATGGTTATGGCTACACCTTC.

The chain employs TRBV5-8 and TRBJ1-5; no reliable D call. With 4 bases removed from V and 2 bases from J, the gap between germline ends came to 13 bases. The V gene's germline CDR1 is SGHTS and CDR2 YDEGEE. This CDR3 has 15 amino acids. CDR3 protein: CASSPGKLGNQPQHF. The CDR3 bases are TGTGCCAGCAGCCCCGGGAAATTGGGCAATCAGCCCCAGCATTTT.

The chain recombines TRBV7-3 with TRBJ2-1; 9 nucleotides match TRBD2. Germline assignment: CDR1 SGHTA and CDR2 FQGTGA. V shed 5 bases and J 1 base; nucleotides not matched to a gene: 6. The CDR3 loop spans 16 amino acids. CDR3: CASSGLAGASYNEQFF. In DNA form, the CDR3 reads TGTGCCAGCAGCGGATTAGCGGGAGCGTCCTACAATGAGCAGTTCTTC.

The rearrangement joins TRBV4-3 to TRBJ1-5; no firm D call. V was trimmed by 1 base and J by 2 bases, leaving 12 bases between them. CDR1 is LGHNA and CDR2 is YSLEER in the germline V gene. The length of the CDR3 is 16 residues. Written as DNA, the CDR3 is TGCGCCAGCAGCCAAGTTCTAGGTGATCGCAATCAGCCCCAGCATTTT. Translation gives CASSQVLGDRNQPQHF.

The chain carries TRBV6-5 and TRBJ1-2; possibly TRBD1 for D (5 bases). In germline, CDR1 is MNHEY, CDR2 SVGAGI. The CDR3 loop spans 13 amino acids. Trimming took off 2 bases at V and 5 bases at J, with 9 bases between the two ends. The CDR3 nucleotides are TGTGCCAGCAGTTACGGGGGTGGGTATGGCTACACCTTC. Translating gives CASSYGGGYGYTF.

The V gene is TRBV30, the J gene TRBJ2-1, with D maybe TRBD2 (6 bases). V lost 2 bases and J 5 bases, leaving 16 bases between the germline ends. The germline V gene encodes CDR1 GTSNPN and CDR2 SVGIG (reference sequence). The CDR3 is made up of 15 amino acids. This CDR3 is CAWSRTGGNNNEQFF. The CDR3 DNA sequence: TGTGCCTGGAGTCGGACTGGGGGGAACAACAATGAGCAGTTCTTC.

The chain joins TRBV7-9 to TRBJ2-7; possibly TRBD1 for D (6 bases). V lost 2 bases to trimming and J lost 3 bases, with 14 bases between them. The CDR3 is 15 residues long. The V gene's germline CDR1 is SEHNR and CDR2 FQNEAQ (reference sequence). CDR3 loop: CASSLWAGVDYEQYF. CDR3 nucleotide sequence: TGTGCCAGCAGCTTATGGGCAGGGGTGGACTACGAGCAGTACTTC.

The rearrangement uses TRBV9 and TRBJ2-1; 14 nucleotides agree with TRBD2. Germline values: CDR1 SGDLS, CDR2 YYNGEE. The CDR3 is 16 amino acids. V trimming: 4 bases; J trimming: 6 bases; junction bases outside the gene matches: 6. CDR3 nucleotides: TGTGCCAGCAGCCCCTACGGGACTAGCGGGAGCAATGAGCAGTTCTTC. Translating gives CASSPYGTSGSNEQFF.

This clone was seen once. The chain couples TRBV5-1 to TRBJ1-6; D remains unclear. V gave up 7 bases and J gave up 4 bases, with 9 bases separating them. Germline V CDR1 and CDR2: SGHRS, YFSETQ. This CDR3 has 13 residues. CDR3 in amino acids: CASSLEYNSPLHF. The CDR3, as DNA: TGCGCCAGCTCTTTGGAATATAATTCACCCCTCCACTTT. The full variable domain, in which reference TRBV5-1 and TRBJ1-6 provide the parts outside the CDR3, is KAGVTQTPRYLIKTRGQQVTLSCSPISGHRSVSWYQQTPGQGLQFLFEYFSETQRNKGNFPGRFSGRQFSNSRSEMNVSTLELGDSALYLCASSLEYNSPLHFGNGTRLTVT.

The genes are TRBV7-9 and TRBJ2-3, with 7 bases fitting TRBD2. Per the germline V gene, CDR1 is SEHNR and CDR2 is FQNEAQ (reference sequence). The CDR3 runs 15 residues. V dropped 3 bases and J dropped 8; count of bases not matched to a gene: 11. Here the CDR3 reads CASSFATGLSGTQYF. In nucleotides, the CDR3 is TGTGCCAGCAGCTTCGCAACGGGACTATCGGGTACGCAGTATTTT.

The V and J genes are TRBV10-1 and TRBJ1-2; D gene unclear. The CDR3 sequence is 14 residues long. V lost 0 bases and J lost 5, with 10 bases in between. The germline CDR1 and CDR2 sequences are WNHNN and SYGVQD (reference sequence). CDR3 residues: CASSESRVPYGYTF. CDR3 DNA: TGCGCCAGCAGTGAGTCACGGGTTCCGTATGGCTACACCTTC.

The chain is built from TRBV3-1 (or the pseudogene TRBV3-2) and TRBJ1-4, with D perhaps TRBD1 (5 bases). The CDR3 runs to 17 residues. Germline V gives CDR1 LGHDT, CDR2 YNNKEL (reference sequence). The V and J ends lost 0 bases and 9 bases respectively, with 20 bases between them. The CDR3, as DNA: TGTGCCAGCAGCCAAGATAGGGTCGAGGAGGGGAGGAAAAAACTGTTTTTT. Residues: CASSQDRVEEGRKKLFF.

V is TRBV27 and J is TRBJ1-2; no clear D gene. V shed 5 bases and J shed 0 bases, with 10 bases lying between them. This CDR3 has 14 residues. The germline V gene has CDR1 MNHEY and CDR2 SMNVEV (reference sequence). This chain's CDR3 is CASSPRRANYGYTF. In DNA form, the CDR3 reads TGTGCCAGCAGTCCGCGGAGGGCTAACTATGGCTACACCTTC.

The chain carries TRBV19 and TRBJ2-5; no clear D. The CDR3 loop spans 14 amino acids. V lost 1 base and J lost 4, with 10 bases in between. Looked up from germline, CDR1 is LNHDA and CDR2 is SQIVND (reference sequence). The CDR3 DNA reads TGTGCCAGTAGTATAGCTCTAAACCGAGAGACCCAGTACTTC. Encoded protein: CASSIALNRETQYF.

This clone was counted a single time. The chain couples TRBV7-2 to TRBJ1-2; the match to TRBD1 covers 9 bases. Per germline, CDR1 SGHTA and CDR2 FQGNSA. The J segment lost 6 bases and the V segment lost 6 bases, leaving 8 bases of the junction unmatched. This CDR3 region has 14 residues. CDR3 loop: CASRQTGGADGYTF. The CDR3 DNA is TGTGCCAGCAGACAAACAGGGGGCGCGGATGGCTACACCTTC.

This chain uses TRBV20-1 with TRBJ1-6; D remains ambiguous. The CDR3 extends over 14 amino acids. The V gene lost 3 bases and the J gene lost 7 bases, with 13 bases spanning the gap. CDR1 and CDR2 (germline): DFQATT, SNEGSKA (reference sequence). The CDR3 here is CSASFDSGNSPLHF. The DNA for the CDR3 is TGCAGTGCTAGTTTCGACTCGGGGAATTCACCCCTCCACTTT.

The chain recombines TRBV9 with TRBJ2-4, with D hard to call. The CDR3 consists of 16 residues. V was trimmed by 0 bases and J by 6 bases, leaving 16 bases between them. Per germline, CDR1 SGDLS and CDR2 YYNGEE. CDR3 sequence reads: CASSVGPAYGGNIQYF. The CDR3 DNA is TGTGCCAGCAGCGTAGGGCCAGCGTATGGTGGAAACATTCAGTACTTC.